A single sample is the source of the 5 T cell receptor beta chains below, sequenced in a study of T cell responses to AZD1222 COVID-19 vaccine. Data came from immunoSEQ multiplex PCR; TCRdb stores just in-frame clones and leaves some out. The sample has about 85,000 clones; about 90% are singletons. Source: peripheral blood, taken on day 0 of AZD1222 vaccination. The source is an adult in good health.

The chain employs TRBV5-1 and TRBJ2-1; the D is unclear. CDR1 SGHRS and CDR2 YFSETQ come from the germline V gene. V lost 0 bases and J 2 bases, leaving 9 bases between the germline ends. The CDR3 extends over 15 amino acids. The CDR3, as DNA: TGCGCCAGCAGCTTGGTGTCCAGCGCCTACAATGAGCAGTTCTTC. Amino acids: CASSLVSSAYNEQFF.

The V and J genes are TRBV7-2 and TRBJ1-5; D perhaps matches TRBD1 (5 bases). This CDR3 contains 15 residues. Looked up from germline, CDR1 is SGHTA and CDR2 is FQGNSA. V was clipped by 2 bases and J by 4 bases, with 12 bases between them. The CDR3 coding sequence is TGTGCCAGCAGCTTAACGAGGGGCTCTAATCAGCCCCAGCATTTT. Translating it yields CASSLTRGSNQPQHF. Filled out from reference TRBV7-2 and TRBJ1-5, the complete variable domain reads GAGVSQSPSNKVTEKGKDVELRCDPISGHTALYWYRQSLGQGLEFLIYFQGNSAPDKSGLPSDRFSAERTGGSVSTLTIQRTQQEDSAVYLCASSLTRGSNQPQHFGDGTRLSIL.

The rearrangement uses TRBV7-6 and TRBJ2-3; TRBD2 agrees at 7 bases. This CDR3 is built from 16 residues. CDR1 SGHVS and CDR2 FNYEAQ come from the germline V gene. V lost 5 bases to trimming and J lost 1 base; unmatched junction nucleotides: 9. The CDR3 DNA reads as TGTGCCAGCAGCCCGCTCGGAGCGGGGCGCACAGATACGCAGTATTTT. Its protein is CASSPLGAGRTDTQYF.

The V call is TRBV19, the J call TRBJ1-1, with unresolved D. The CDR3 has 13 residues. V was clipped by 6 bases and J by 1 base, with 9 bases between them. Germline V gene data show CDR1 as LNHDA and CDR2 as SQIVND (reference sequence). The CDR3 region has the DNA TGTGCCAGTAGCATGGGCAGGAACACTGAAGCTTTCTTT. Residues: CASSMGRNTEAFF.

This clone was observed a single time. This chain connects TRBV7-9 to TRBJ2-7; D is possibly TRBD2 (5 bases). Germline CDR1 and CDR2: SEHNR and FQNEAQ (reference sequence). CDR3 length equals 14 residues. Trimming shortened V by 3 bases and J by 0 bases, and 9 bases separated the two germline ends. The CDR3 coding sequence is TGTGCCAGCAGCTTGACGGGGAGCTCCTACGAGCAGTACTTC. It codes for CASSLTGSSYEQYF.